This T cell receptor (beta chain) stems from a study of T cell repertoires and HLA-DP antigens. Study context: The donors, ranging 18-to-29 to 60-to-69 years, included a couple of males and one female.

Germline CDR1 and CDR2: GTSNPN and SVGIG (reference sequence). V was cut by 3 bases and J by 3 bases, with 14 bases left in between. The CDR3 sequence is 15 residues long. Note on this clone: Its target is unknown.

Untouched CD4+ T cells were isolated by negative selection, averaging roughly 98% purity. Amplification used primers for 54 TRBV and 13 TRBJ segments. Profiling relied on immunoSEQ multiplex PCR, and the TCRdb table lists in-frame clones only, not all of them. This sample has fewer than 95,000 clones, with around nine tenths found just once. General study results and limits: Against one allele, clones undetected before culture averaged 36.3%; against the other, 50% to 65%.

The sample consisted of CD4+ T cells from PBMCs. The chain combines TRBV30 with TRBJ2-2; perhaps TRBD2 as D (6 bases). The TCR was taken from a man aged 50 or older in good health and CMV-seronegative. The CDR3 loop is CAWRRIGGDTGELFF. The CDR3 DNA is TGTGCCTGGAGACGAATCGGGGGTGACACCGGGGAGCTGTTTTTT.